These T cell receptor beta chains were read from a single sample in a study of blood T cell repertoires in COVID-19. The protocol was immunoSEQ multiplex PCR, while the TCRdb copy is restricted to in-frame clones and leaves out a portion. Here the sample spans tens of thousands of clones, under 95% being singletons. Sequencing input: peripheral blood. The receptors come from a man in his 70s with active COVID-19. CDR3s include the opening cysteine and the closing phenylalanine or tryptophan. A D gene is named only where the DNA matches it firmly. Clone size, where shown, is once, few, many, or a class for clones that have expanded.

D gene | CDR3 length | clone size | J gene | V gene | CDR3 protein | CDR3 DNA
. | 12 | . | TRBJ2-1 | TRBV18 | CASSPMGGEQFF | TGTGCCAGCTCACCAATGGGGGGTGAGCAGTTCTTC
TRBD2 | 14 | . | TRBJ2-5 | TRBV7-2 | CASNLAGGEETQYF | TGTGCCAGCAACCTAGCGGGGGGTGAAGAGACCCAGTACTTC
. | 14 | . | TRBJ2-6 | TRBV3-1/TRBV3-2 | CASSPYSGANVLTF | TGTGCCAGCAGCCCCTATTCGGGGGCCAACGTCCTGACTTTC
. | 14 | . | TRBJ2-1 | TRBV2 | CASTRGGARIEQFF | TGTGCCAGCACCCGAGGTGGGGCTAGAATTGAGCAGTTCTTC
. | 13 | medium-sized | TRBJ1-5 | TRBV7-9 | CASSLGSGQPQHF | TGTGCCAGCAGCTTGGGCAGTGGTCAGCCCCAGCATTTT
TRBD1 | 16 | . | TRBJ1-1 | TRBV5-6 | CASSLRGLMMNTEAFF | TGTGCCAGCAGCCTGAGGGGGCTAATGATGAACACTGAAGCTTTCTTT
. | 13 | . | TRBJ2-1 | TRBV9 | CASSVQGWDWPFF | TGTGCCAGCAGCGTGCAAGGGTGGGACTGGCCTTTCTTC
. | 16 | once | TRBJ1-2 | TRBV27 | CASSPKSGTTVYGYTF | TGTGCCAGCAGTCCGAAATCCGGGACAACCGTCTATGGCTACACCTTC
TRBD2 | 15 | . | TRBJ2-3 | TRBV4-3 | CASSPRLASTDTQYF | TGCGCCAGCAGCCCTAGACTAGCTTCCACAGATACGCAGTATTTT
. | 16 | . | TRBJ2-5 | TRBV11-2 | CASSLVGGGGAETQYF | TGTGCCAGCAGCTTAGTAGGGGGGGGCGGTGCGGAGACCCAGTACTTC
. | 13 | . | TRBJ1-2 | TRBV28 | CASSSTGYYGYTF | TGTGCCAGCAGTTCTACAGGGTACTATGGCTACACCTTC
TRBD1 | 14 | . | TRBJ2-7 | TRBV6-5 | CATYGTGEGFEQYF | TGTGCCACTTACGGGACAGGGGAAGGATTCGAGCAGTACTTC
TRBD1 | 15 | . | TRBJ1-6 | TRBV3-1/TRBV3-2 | CASSQGQGISSPLHF | TGTGCCAGCAGCCAGGGACAGGGGATATCATCACCCCTCCACTTT
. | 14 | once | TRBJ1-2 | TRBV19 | CASQRRGQNYGYTF | TGTGCCAGCCAAAGGCGGGGGCAGAACTATGGCTACACCTTC
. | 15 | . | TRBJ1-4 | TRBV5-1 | CASSLQGATNEKLFF | TGCGCCAGCAGCTTACAGGGTGCAACTAATGAAAAACTGTTTTTT
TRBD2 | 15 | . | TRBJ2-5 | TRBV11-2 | CASSFERGAIKTQYF | TGTGCCAGCAGCTTTGAGCGGGGGGCCATCAAGACCCAGTACTTC
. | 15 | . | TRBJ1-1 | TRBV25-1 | CASSDHGTPNTEAFF | TGTGCCAGCAGTGACCACGGGACACCGAACACTGAAGCTTTCTTT
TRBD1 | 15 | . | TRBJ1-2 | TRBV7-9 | CASSLLSRQGNGYTF | TGTGCCAGCAGCTTATTGTCGAGACAGGGGAATGGCTACACCTTC
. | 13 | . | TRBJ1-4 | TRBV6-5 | CASSRGQSTKLFF | TGTGCCAGCAGCCGGGGACAATCAACCAAACTGTTTTTT
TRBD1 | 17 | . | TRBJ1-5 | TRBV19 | CASNLGQAGGSNQPQHF | TGTGCCAGTAACCTCGGACAGGCTGGGGGCAGCAATCAGCCCCAGCATTTT
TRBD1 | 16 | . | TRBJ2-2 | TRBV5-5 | CASSLTGTGGTGELFF | TGTGCCAGCAGCCTAACCGGGACAGGGGGAACCGGGGAGCTGTTTTTT
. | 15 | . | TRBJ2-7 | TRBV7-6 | CASSPYGNERSEQYF | TGTGCCAGCAGCCCATATGGGAATGAGCGGTCCGAGCAGTACTTC
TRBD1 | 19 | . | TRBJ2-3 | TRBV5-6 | CASSDLTGGELPSTDTQYF | TGTGCCAGCAGCGACCTGACAGGGGGCGAGCTTCCGAGCACAGATACGCAGTATTTT
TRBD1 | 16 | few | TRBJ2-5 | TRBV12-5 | CASGLGDRGRRETQYF | TGTGCTAGTGGTTTGGGGGACAGGGGGCGTCGGGAGACCCAGTACTTC
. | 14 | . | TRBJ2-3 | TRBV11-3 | CASSFSWREDTQYF | TGTGCCAGCAGCTTTTCCTGGAGGGAGGATACGCAGTATTTT
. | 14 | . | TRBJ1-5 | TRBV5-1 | CASSEGVSNQPQHF | TGCGCCAGCAGCGAGGGGGTAAGCAATCAGCCCCAGCATTTT
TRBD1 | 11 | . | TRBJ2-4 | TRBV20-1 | CSAQDRESQYF | TGCAGTGCTCAAGACAGGGAAAGTCAGTACTTC
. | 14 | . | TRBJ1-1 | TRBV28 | CASSLYLKNTEAFF | TGTGCCAGCAGTTTATATCTTAAGAACACTGAAGCTTTCTTT
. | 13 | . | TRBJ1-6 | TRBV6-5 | CASLSAVHSPLHF | TGTGCCAGCCTGTCTGCGGTGCATTCACCCCTCCACTTT
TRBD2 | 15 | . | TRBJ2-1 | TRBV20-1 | CSASLIAGGGNEQFF | TGCAGTGCTAGTCTTATAGCGGGGGGAGGCAATGAGCAGTTCTTC
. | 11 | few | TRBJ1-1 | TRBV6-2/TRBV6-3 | CASSYLLEAFF | TGTGCCAGCAGTTATTTACTAGAAGCTTTCTTT
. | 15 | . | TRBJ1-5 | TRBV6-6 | CASSYLGAGNQPQHF | TGTGCCAGCAGTTACTTGGGGGCAGGCAATCAGCCCCAGCATTTT
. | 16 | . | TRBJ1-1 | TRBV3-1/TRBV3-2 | CASSQLSGLGYTEAFF | TGTGCCAGCAGCCAATTATCCGGACTTGGGTACACTGAAGCTTTCTTT
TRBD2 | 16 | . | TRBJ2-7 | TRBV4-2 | CASSLGTSGGTYEQYF | TGTGCCAGCAGCCTTGGGACTAGCGGGGGAACCTACGAGCAGTACTTC
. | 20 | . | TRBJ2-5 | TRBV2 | CASSDRRGRGTADFQETQYF | TGTGCCAGCAGTGACCGGAGGGGTCGTGGGACAGCTGACTTCCAAGAGACCCAGTACTTC
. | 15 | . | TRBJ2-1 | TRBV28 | CASIPIGGGYNEQFF | TGTGCCAGCATTCCAATAGGGGGGGGCTACAATGAGCAGTTCTTC
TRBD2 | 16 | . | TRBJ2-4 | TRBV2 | CASSGDYPGGKNIQYF | TGTGCCAGCAGTGGCGACTACCCGGGGGGCAAAAACATTCAGTACTTC